The 21 T cell receptor beta chains below come from one sample, sequenced in a study of blood T cell repertoires in COVID-19. The protocol was immunoSEQ multiplex PCR, while the TCRdb copy is restricted to in-frame clones and leaves out a portion. The table has 200,000 or so clones, around 81% seen once. The sample taken for sequencing was PBMCs or T cells enriched from blood (not recorded which). The receptors stem from a man between 40 and 49 years old who had recovered from COVID-19.

The chain uses TRBV3-1 (or the pseudogene TRBV3-2) and TRBJ1-2; D is uncertain. The V gene lost 4 bases and the J gene lost 2 bases, with 11 bases spanning the gap. The V gene's germline CDR1 is LGHDT and CDR2 YNNKEL (reference sequence). CDR3 length: 14 amino acids. CDR3 in amino acids: CASSRDSGNYGYTF. CDR3 in DNA: TGTGCCAGCAGCCGCGACTCGGGGAACTATGGCTACACCTTC.

This sequence joins TRBV19 and TRBJ1-5, with 12 bases matching TRBD1. This CDR3 is 20 amino acids long. The ends lost 5 bases at V and 2 bases at J; junction bases unmatched: 16. Germline CDR1 and CDR2: LNHDA and SQIVND (reference sequence). For the CDR3, the DNA is TGTGCCAGTAGTCCGTTACTCCGGGACAGGGGGCGATTTGGCAATCAGCCCCAGCATTTT. Translating gives CASSPLLRDRGRFGNQPQHF.

The chain is built from TRBV7-2 and TRBJ1-2; 7 bases are a match to TRBD1. V shed 4 bases and J 4 bases; nucleotides not matched to a gene: 6. The CDR3 spans 14 residues. The germline V gene encodes CDR1 SGHTA and CDR2 FQGNSA. CDR3 coding DNA: TGTGCCAGCAGCTCAAAACAGGGGAGCTATGGCTACACCTTC. Residues: CASSSKQGSYGYTF.

The J gene is TRBJ1-2, the V gene TRBV15; D uncertain. The CDR3 has 15 amino acids. Looked up from germline, CDR1 is LNHNV and CDR2 is YYDKDF (reference sequence). V was pared by 0 bases and J by 8 bases, with 16 bases between. The CDR3 DNA reads as TGTGCCACCAGCAGAGATAACGTAGGAGGGCAAGGCTACACCTTC. Translating gives CATSRDNVGGQGYTF.

The rearrangement joins TRBV5-6 to TRBJ2-7; D not resolved. Germline CDR1 SGHDT, CDR2 YYEEEE. The germline V and J ends were trimmed by 3 bases and 3 bases, with 16 bases remaining between them. The CDR3 sequence is 15 residues long. The CDR3 sequence is CASSSSGSPYYEQYF. In DNA, the CDR3 is TGTGCCAGCAGCTCTAGTGGAAGCCCGTACTACGAGCAGTACTTC.

The chain employs TRBV19 and TRBJ1-5; 10 bases agree with TRBD1. CDR1 and CDR2 (germline): LNHDA, SQIVND (reference sequence). The ends lost 4 bases at V and 5 bases at J; junction bases unmatched: 5. This CDR3 has 15 residues. CDR3 loop: CASSSRQGAYQPQHF. As DNA, the CDR3 is TGTGCCAGTAGTAGTCGACAGGGGGCCTATCAGCCCCAGCATTTT.

The chain has TRBV11-2 and TRBJ2-7; D perhaps matches TRBD1 (6 bases). This CDR3 has 14 amino acids. Germline assignment: CDR1 SGHAT and CDR2 FQNNGV. The V end was cut by 0 bases, the J end by 5 bases, with 11 bases between. The CDR3 is CASSLELTGHEQYF. As DNA, the CDR3 is TGTGCCAGCAGCTTAGAGCTTACAGGGCACGAGCAGTACTTC. Full variable domain (rest looked up from reference TRBV11-2 and TRBJ2-7): EAGVAQSPRYKIIEKRQSVAFWCNPISGHATLYWYQQILGQGPKLLIQFQNNGVVDDSQLPKDRFSAERLKGVDSTLKIQPAKLEDSAVYLCASSLELTGHEQYFGPGTRLTVT.

The rearrangement links TRBV18 to TRBJ1-6; D unresolved. The CDR3 covers 14 residues. Trimming took off 2 bases at V and 6 bases at J, with 8 bases between the two ends. CDR1 KGHSH and CDR2 LQKENI come from the germline V gene. The CDR3 DNA follows: TGTGCCAGCTCACCAACAGAATTTAATTCACCCCTCCACTTT. The encoded protein is CASSPTEFNSPLHF.

The chain recombines TRBV11-3 with TRBJ2-4, with a weak D call TRBD2 (6 bases). Deletions cut 1 base from V and 8 bases from J, with 9 bases between. CDR1 is SGHNT, CDR2 YENEEA, per germline. The CDR3 is 13 residues long. CDR3 loop: CASSLVWGDIQYF. CDR3 DNA sequence: TGTGCCAGCAGCTTAGTCTGGGGGGACATTCAGTACTTC.

The V gene is TRBV6-5, the J gene TRBJ1-1; D is undetermined. There are 15 residues in the CDR3. Germline loops: CDR1 MNHEY, CDR2 SVGAGI. The germline V and J ends were trimmed by 5 bases and 1 base, with 14 bases remaining between them. The CDR3 DNA reads as TGTGCCAGCAGTCCCCCGACTGGAAGGAACACTGAAGCTTTCTTT. This sequence encodes CASSPPTGRNTEAFF.

V is TRBV7-2 and J is TRBJ2-3; a weak D match, TRBD2 (5 bases). Germline V gene data show CDR1 as SGHTA and CDR2 as FQGNSA. The ends were cut back, 2 bases at V and 1 base at J, with 10 bases in the middle. The CDR3 sequence is 15 residues long. The CDR3 coding sequence is TGTGCCAGCAGCTTATCAGGAGGTCGCACAGATACGCAGTATTTT. It is translated as CASSLSGGRTDTQYF.

The chain employs TRBV30 and TRBJ1-4, with D perhaps TRBD1 (5 bases). CDR3 length equals 15 residues. CDR1 GTSNPN and CDR2 SVGIG come from the germline V gene (reference sequence). Trimming took 4 bases from V and 0 from J, leaving 12 bases between them. CDR3: CAWNLWGATNEKLFF. The CDR3 DNA follows: TGTGCCTGGAACCTGTGGGGGGCAACTAATGAAAAACTGTTTTTT.

This chain joins TRBV18 and TRBJ2-5; 12 bases agree with TRBD2. V gave up 3 bases and J gave up 2 bases; unmatched junction bases: 10. The germline V gene has CDR1 KGHSH and CDR2 LQKENI. The CDR3 runs 18 residues. CDR3 sequence: CASSPSTGLAGTQETQYF. The CDR3 DNA is TGTGCCAGCTCACCTTCGACCGGACTAGCGGGGACACAAGAGACCCAGTACTTC.

The rearrangement links TRBV12-3 or TRBV12-4 to TRBJ1-2; 9 bases align to TRBD1. The CDR3 sequence is 13 residues long. The V gene end was trimmed by 7 bases and the J gene end by 8 bases; junction bases not matched to a gene: 8. The CDR3: CASTTTGGGGYTF. As DNA, the CDR3 is TGTGCCAGCACCACAACAGGGGGCGGGGGCTACACCTTC.

This clone is a singleton in its sample. The DNA of the CDR3 is TGTGCCAGCAGCTCCAACCGGGACAGGCCCAATTCACCCCTCCACTTT. It yields the protein CASSSNRDRPNSPLHF. V is TRBV7-9 and J is TRBJ1-6, with TRBD1 matching 8 bases. This CDR3 comprises 16 residues. V lost 4 bases to trimming and J lost 7 bases; unmatched junction nucleotides: 9. Germline V gene sequence: CDR1 SEHNR, CDR2 FQNEAQ (reference sequence).

V gene TRBV27 combines with J gene TRBJ1-3; D is unresolved. The CDR3 contains 17 residues. Trimming took 2 bases from V and 2 from J, leaving 16 bases between them. Per germline, CDR1 MNHEY and CDR2 SMNVEV (reference sequence). The CDR3 loop is CASSLQGNGYAGNTIYF. The CDR3 DNA follows: TGTGCCAGCAGTTTACAAGGAAACGGGTATGCTGGAAACACCATATATTTT.

V usage is TRBV7-9 and J usage is TRBJ1-3, with a tentative D call TRBD1 (5 bases). V lost 5 bases, J lost 9 bases, and 23 bases lay in between. The CDR3 runs to 16 residues. Germline V gene lookup returns CDR1 SEHNR and CDR2 FQNEAQ (reference sequence). The CDR3 nucleotides are TGTGCCAGCAGCCTCTACCGTCAGGGTTCGGGCGGCACCATATATTTT. It translates to CASSLYRQGSGGTIYF.

This clone was found once. The sample has other DNA sequences that encode this CDR3 too. V and J are TRBV5-1 and TRBJ2-5; TRBD1 aligns across 8 bases. This CDR3 is 15 amino acids long. The germline V gene has CDR1 SGHRS and CDR2 YFSETQ. V lost 0 bases and J lost 4; bases outside the gene matches: 5. The CDR3 nucleotides are TGCGCCAGCAGCTTGGGTACAGGGGGTAGAGAGACCCAGTACTTC. This codes for CASSLGTGGRETQYF.

The CDR3 protein is CASWRRDSTYNEQFF. Here the CDR3 DNA reads TGTGCCAGCTGGCGCCGGGACTCCACCTACAATGAGCAGTTCTTC. This sequence joins TRBV5-5 and TRBJ2-1, with D perhaps matching TRBD2 (6 bases). CDR1 is SGHKS, CDR2 YYEKEE, per germline (reference sequence). This CDR3 contains 15 residues. V lost 7 bases, J lost 2 bases, and 16 bases lay in between.

The chain couples TRBV11-2 to TRBJ2-2; the match to TRBD1 covers 8 bases. The V gene's germline CDR1 is SGHAT and CDR2 FQNNGV. The CDR3 covers 15 residues. Losses at the gene ends were 1 base for V and 6 bases for J; bases not matched to a gene: 4. In nucleotides, the CDR3 is TGTGCCAGCAGCTTAGTGGTACAGGGGGCCGGGGAGCTGTTTTTT. This gives the protein CASSLVVQGAGELFF.

V is TRBV19 and J is TRBJ1-5; D gene ambiguous. Germline V gene sequence: CDR1 LNHDA, CDR2 SQIVND (reference sequence). This CDR3 has 14 residues. V was trimmed by 2 bases and J by 5 bases, leaving 10 bases between them. Here the CDR3 DNA reads TGTGCCAGTAGTATACCGGGGAAGGATCAGCCCCAGCATTTT. Amino acid sequence: CASSIPGKDQPQHF. The full variable domain, completed using reference TRBV19 and TRBJ1-5, is DGGITQSPKYLFRKEGQNVTLSCEQNLNHDAMYWYRQDPGQGLRLIYYSQIVNDFQKGDIAEGYSVSREKKESFPLTVTSAQKNPTAFYLCASSIPGKDQPQHFGDGTRLSIL.